This T cell receptor (beta chain) was retrieved from a study of cytomegalovirus exposure and HLA in healthy donors. Study results and limitations: Follow-up analysis found HLA locus-dependent TCR association rates, highest for DRB1 and lowest for HLA-C.

13 Jbeta primers and 60 Vbeta primers were used for the PCR. Clones were read by immunoSEQ multiplex PCR, and TCRdb kept only the in-frame ones, dropping some. The table records around 120,000 clones, about 63% of them present only once. Trimming shortened V by 5 bases and J by 6 bases, and 20 bases separated the two germline ends. The CDR3 length is 15 residues. Germline-derived CDR1 and CDR2 are MDHEN and SYDVKM. A note on this clone: Its specificity is unknown.

J is TRBJ2-7 and V is TRBV28; a possible D gene is TRBD2 (7 bases). This receptor was obtained from a young man in good health and CMV-seropositive. The sample comprised PBMCs. CDR3: CASSPPGLGGGEQYF. The CDR3 DNA reads as TGTGCCAGCAGTCCCCCGGGACTGGGAGGGGGCGAGCAGTACTTC.